This TCR beta chain was retrieved from a study of OX40 agonist ivuxolimab in advanced cancers. The overall study: Patients received the agonistic anti-OX40 (CD134) antibody ivuxolimab. Ivuxolimab was delivered to patients intravenously every 2 weeks at doses spanning 0.01 to 10 mg/kg. Study results and limitations: More expanded clones were found, on average, in CD8+ than in CD4+ T cells.

Assay used: immunoSEQ multiplex PCR; TCRdb lists only in-frame clones, some missing. The data hold about 48,000 clones, with over 65% observed a single time. As concerns this clone: Antigen unknown. The same CDR3 is also encoded by other DNA sequences in this sample.

Samples were taken at baseline and on day 1 of cycles 4 and 7. With 3 bases removed from V and 5 bases from J, the gap between germline ends came to 13 bases. Germline CDR1 reads LNHDA; CDR2 reads SQIVND (reference sequence). The CDR3 spans 14 residues. Sample: CD4+ or CD8+ T cells sorted from blood, taken in a trial of the OX40 agonist ivuxolimab. This chain joins TRBV19 and TRBJ2-5; TRBD2 might be the D (6 bases). The clonotype comes from an adult with an advanced solid tumor such as melanoma, head and neck, liver or kidney cancer. This chain's CDR3 is CASSIGGLGETQYF. Here the CDR3 DNA reads TGTGCCAGTAGTATTGGGGGACTGGGGGAGACCCAGTACTTC.